The rows below give T cell receptor beta chains drawn from one sample of a study of regulatory T cells in long-lasting Graves disease. A single record per CDR3 protein comes from TCRdb applying MiXCR to the multiplex PCR reads. The repertoire has approximately 360,000 distinct CDR3 sequences, 23% of them found once; the top ten carry 25% to 30%. Sample: peripheral blood mononuclear cells (PBMCs), taken when the disease was refractory, from a patient treated with antithyroid drugs. The source of these receptors is a woman between 40 and 50 years old with Graves disease. CDR3s include the opening cysteine and the closing phenylalanine or tryptophan. The D gene is left open where the match is weak. Clone size appears in some rows only: once, few, many, or a class for an expanded clone.

CDR3 | DNA | J | D | size | V
CASSLFGTERTYEQYF | TGTGCCAGCAGTTTATTCGGGACAGAACGAACCTACGAGCAGTACTTC | TRBJ2-7 | TRBD1 | NA | TRBV28
CASSLRGVTEAFF | TGCGCCAGCAGCTTGCGGGGAGTCACTGAAGCTTTCTTT | TRBJ1-1 | NA | many | TRBV5-1
CASRTGGSGEAFF | TGTGCCAGCAGGACAGGGGGATCCGGAGAAGCTTTCTTT | TRBJ1-1 | TRBD1 | many | TRBV11-2
CASSPSSNNEQFF | TGTGCCAGCTCACCATCCAGTAACAATGAGCAGTTCTTC | TRBJ2-1 | NA | NA | TRBV6-4
CASSPRVHLGETQYF | TGTGCCAGTAGCCCTCGGGTCCACTTAGGGGAGACCCAGTACTTC | TRBJ2-5 | NA | NA | TRBV19
CASTIAGETQYF | TGTGCCAGCACCATCGCCGGTGAGACCCAGTACTTC | TRBJ2-5 | NA | many | TRBV28
CASRPRQGKTLNEKLFF | TGTGCCAGCAGACCCAGACAGGGGAAGACGTTGAATGAAAAACTGTTTTTT | TRBJ1-4 | TRBD1 | many | TRBV28
CASSEARGSYEQYF | TGTGCCAGCAGTGAAGCGAGGGGAAGCTACGAGCAGTACTTC | TRBJ2-7 | NA | NA | TRBV6-1
CATSPGKNEQYF | TGTGCCACCAGTCCGGGAAAAAATGAGCAGTACTTC | TRBJ2-7 | NA | few | TRBV24-1
CSAVDRAGGYGYTF | TGCAGTGCTGTCGACAGAGCAGGGGGCTATGGCTACACCTTC | TRBJ1-2 | TRBD1 | NA | TRBV20-1
CASTTGTEAFF | TGTGCCAGCACCACAGGAACTGAAGCTTTCTTT | TRBJ1-1 | NA | many | TRBV27
CSASRPGAPGELFF | TGCAGTGCTAGTCGGCCAGGGGCTCCCGGGGAGCTGTTTTTT | TRBJ2-2 | NA | many | TRBV20-1
CASRVFRTGTYEQYF | TGTGCCAGCAGAGTGTTCAGGACAGGGACCTACGAGCAGTACTTC | TRBJ2-7 | TRBD1 | many | TRBV2
CASSAWGPSYEQYF | TGTGCCAGCAGTGCATGGGGGCCGTCCTACGAGCAGTACTTC | TRBJ2-7 | NA | many | TRBV11-2
CASSPQHMNTEAFF | TGCGCCAGCAGCCCTCAGCATATGAACACTGAAGCTTTCTTT | TRBJ1-1 | NA | few | TRBV5-1
CASSYAGYLDTEAFF | TGTGCCAGCAGTTACGCAGGGTATTTGGACACTGAAGCTTTCTTT | TRBJ1-1 | NA | NA | TRBV6-2/TRBV6-3
CASSRLPRQGAETQYF | TGTGCCAGCAGCAGATTGCCTCGGCAGGGGGCAGAGACCCAGTACTTC | TRBJ2-5 | TRBD1 | many | TRBV11-2
CASSWGQSNTGELFF | TGCGCCAGCAGTTGGGGACAGTCGAACACCGGGGAGCTGTTTTTT | TRBJ2-2 | TRBD1 | NA | TRBV5-1
CASSLFPRGETQYF | TGTGCCAGCAGTTTATTCCCCAGGGGAGAGACCCAGTACTTC | TRBJ2-5 | NA | NA | TRBV27
CVSGSNQPQHF | TGTGTCAGCGGGAGCAATCAGCCCCAGCATTTT | TRBJ1-5 | NA | NA | TRBV6-8
CASSTIPTGVGTEAFF | TGTGCCAGCAGTACTATACCGACAGGGGTCGGCACTGAAGCTTTCTTT | TRBJ1-1 | TRBD1 | NA | TRBV28
CSATPGGWEQYF | TGCAGTGCGACCCCAGGGGGCTGGGAGCAGTACTTC | TRBJ2-7 | TRBD1 | few | TRBV20-1